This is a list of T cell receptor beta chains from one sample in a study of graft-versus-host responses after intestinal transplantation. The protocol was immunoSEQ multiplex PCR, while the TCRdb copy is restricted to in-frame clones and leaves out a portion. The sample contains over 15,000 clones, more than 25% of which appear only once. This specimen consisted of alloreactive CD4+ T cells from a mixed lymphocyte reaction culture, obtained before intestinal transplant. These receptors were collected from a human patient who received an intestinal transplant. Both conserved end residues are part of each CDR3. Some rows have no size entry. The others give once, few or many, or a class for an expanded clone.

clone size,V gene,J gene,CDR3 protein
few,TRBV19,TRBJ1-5,CASSISQGNQPQHF
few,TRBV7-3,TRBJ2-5,CASSLGIGTSETQYF
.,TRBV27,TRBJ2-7,CASRKRLAGSLYEQYF
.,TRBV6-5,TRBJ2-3,CASSLPHDGTDTQYF
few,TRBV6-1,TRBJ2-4,CASSEWGRGKAKNIQYF
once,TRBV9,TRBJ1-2,CASSVSAWGEYGYTF
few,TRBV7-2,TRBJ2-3,CASSLGLAVDTQYF
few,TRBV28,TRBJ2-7,CASSWGGAYEQYF
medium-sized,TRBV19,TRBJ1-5,CASRPDRGSNQPQHF
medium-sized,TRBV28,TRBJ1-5,CASSRDQPQHF
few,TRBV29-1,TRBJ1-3,CSVRTPGNTIYF
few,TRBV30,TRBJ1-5,CAWSPGLNNQPQHF
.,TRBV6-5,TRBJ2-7,CASRTSGSYEQYF